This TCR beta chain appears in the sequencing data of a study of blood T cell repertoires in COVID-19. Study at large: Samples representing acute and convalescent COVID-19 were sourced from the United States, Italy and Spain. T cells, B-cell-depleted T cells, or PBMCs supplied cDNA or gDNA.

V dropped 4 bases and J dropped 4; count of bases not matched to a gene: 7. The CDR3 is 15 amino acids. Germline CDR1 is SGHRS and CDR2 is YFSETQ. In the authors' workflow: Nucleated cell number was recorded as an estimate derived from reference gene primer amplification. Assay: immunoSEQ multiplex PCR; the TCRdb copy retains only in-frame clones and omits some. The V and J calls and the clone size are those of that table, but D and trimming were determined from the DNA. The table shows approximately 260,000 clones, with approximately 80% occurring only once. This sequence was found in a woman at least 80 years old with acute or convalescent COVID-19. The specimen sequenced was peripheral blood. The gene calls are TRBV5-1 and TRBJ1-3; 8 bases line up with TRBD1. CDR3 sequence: CASSPGTGTGNTIYF. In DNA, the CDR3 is TGCGCCAGCAGCCCGGGGACAGGCACCGGAAACACCATATATTTT.